The rows below give T cell receptor beta chains drawn from one sample of a study of brain T cells in children with intractable seizures. Clones were sequenced by immunoSEQ multiplex PCR, and TCRdb holds only the in-frame ones, with some missing. The sample records 340,000 or so clones, nearly 95% being singletons. The source was peripheral blood, collected less than 6 months after surgery. Receptor source: a boy less than two years old with tuberous sclerosis and intractable seizures. The CDR3 runs from the conserved cysteine through the conserved F or W. The order of the fields is CDR3 DNA, CDR3 protein, J gene, D gene, V gene, clone size. A D gene is named only where the DNA matches it firmly. Clone sizes are given selectively: once, few, many, or a class where the clone is expanded.

cdr3_nt: TGTGCCAGCGCCTGGGGGACAGAGAATTCACCCCTCCACTTT
cdr3_aa: CASAWGTENSPLHF
j_call: TRBJ1-6
d_call: TRBD1
v_call: TRBV7-9
clone_size: -

cdr3_nt: TGTGCCACCAGCAGAGATCGATGGAACGAGCAGTACTTC
cdr3_aa: CATSRDRWNEQYF
j_call: TRBJ2-7
d_call: -
v_call: TRBV15
clone_size: many

cdr3_nt: TGTGCCAGCAGCCCTATTTTAATGAACACTGAAGCTTTCTTT
cdr3_aa: CASSPILMNTEAFF
j_call: TRBJ1-1
d_call: -
v_call: TRBV5-4
clone_size: -

cdr3_nt: TGTGCCAGCAGTGAATTGCAGGGCGGAGTAGGAAAACTGTTTTTT
cdr3_aa: CASSELQGGVGKLFF
j_call: TRBJ1-4
d_call: -
v_call: TRBV6-1
clone_size: -

cdr3_nt: TGTGCCAGCAGCTCCACTCGGCTAGCGGGGGGAACAAAGAACACCGGGGAGCTGTTTTTT
cdr3_aa: CASSSTRLAGGTKNTGELFF
j_call: TRBJ2-2
d_call: TRBD2
v_call: TRBV7-8
clone_size: -

cdr3_nt: TGTGCCAGCAGTTACTCCGAGGTAGCGGGGGTCTACGAGCAGTACTTC
cdr3_aa: CASSYSEVAGVYEQYF
j_call: TRBJ2-7
d_call: TRBD2
v_call: TRBV6-2/TRBV6-3
clone_size: -

cdr3_nt: TGCGCCAGCAGCTTTAACGGGGCTCAAGCTTTCTTT
cdr3_aa: CASSFNGAQAFF
j_call: TRBJ1-1
d_call: -
v_call: TRBV5-1
clone_size: -

cdr3_nt: TGTGCCAGCAGCCGACTACCAGGGGGCAGCTATGGCTACACCTTC
cdr3_aa: CASSRLPGGSYGYTF
j_call: TRBJ1-2
d_call: TRBD1
v_call: TRBV3-1/TRBV3-2
clone_size: -

cdr3_nt: TGCGCCAGCAGCCAAGGCGGGCTAGCGGGGTACAATGAGCAGTTCTTC
cdr3_aa: CASSQGGLAGYNEQFF
j_call: TRBJ2-1
d_call: TRBD2
v_call: TRBV4-1
clone_size: -

cdr3_nt: TGTGCCAGCAGTCCTAAAGGGGGAAACACCATATATTTT
cdr3_aa: CASSPKGGNTIYF
j_call: TRBJ1-3
d_call: -
v_call: TRBV12-3/TRBV12-4
clone_size: -

cdr3_nt: TGTGCCAGCAGCCCCAGGGGGCGCGGGACAGATACGCAGTATTTT
cdr3_aa: CASSPRGRGTDTQYF
j_call: TRBJ2-3
d_call: TRBD1
v_call: TRBV5-8
clone_size: -

cdr3_nt: TGTGCCAGCAGCTCCCAACCGACTAGTATCTCCGGGGAGCTGTTTTTT
cdr3_aa: CASSSQPTSISGELFF
j_call: TRBJ2-2
d_call: -
v_call: TRBV7-2
clone_size: -

cdr3_nt: TGTGCCAGCAGCTTAGTACGCTACGAGCAGTACTTC
cdr3_aa: CASSLVRYEQYF
j_call: TRBJ2-7
d_call: -
v_call: TRBV7-6
clone_size: -

cdr3_nt: TGTGCCAGCAGCTCCCAAGGGGGTACTGAAGCTTTCTTT
cdr3_aa: CASSSQGGTEAFF
j_call: TRBJ1-1
d_call: -
v_call: TRBV3-1/TRBV3-2
clone_size: -

cdr3_nt: TGTGCCAGCAGTTCCCGACAGGGATCTGAAGCTTTCTTT
cdr3_aa: CASSSRQGSEAFF
j_call: TRBJ1-1
d_call: TRBD1
v_call: TRBV28
clone_size: -

cdr3_nt: TGCAGCGTTCCGACAGGGGGAAACACAGATACGCAGTATTTT
cdr3_aa: CSVPTGGNTDTQYF
j_call: TRBJ2-3
d_call: TRBD1
v_call: TRBV29-1
clone_size: -

cdr3_nt: TGCGCCAGCAGTGCCTCGGGGTTGCGGAACACTGAAGCTTTCTTT
cdr3_aa: CASSASGLRNTEAFF
j_call: TRBJ1-1
d_call: -
v_call: TRBV10-1
clone_size: -

cdr3_nt: TGTGCCAGCAGCGTAGGTGGGGGGTTTAACTACAATGAGCAGTTCTTC
cdr3_aa: CASSVGGGFNYNEQFF
j_call: TRBJ2-1
d_call: -
v_call: TRBV9
clone_size: -

cdr3_nt: TGTGCCAGCAGCTTAGGTGGAGGGAGGGTCGGGGAGCTGTTTTTT
cdr3_aa: CASSLGGGRVGELFF
j_call: TRBJ2-2
d_call: TRBD2
v_call: TRBV7-2
clone_size: -

cdr3_nt: TGTGCCAGCAGCCCCCCTGCGGTTCCCTACAATGAGCAGTTCTTC
cdr3_aa: CASSPPAVPYNEQFF
j_call: TRBJ2-1
d_call: -
v_call: TRBV3-1/TRBV3-2
clone_size: -

cdr3_nt: TGTGCCAGCAGTTTCGGACAGTTTTCCTACAATGAGCAGTTCTTC
cdr3_aa: CASSFGQFSYNEQFF
j_call: TRBJ2-1
d_call: -
v_call: TRBV6-5
clone_size: -

cdr3_nt: TGTGCCAGTAGTCGGAACACAGGGGATTATTCACCCCTCCACTTT
cdr3_aa: CASSRNTGDYSPLHF
j_call: TRBJ1-6
d_call: TRBD1
v_call: TRBV19
clone_size: -

cdr3_nt: TGTGCCAGCAGCCCGGACAGTTTTAGCAATCAGCCCCAGCATTTT
cdr3_aa: CASSPDSFSNQPQHF
j_call: TRBJ1-5
d_call: -
v_call: TRBV7-9
clone_size: -

cdr3_nt: TGTGCCTGGAGTATAAAGGACACCTTGTTCTACAATGAGCAGTTCTTC
cdr3_aa: CAWSIKDTLFYNEQFF
j_call: TRBJ2-1
d_call: -
v_call: TRBV30
clone_size: -

cdr3_nt: TGTGCCAGCAGGAGTCAGGGGACGGGAGCTCAGCCCCAGCATTTT
cdr3_aa: CASRSQGTGAQPQHF
j_call: TRBJ1-5
d_call: -
v_call: TRBV6-5
clone_size: -

cdr3_nt: TGTGCCAGTCAAACAGGGGGAGAAAATCAGCCCCAGCATTTT
cdr3_aa: CASQTGGENQPQHF
j_call: TRBJ1-5
d_call: TRBD1
v_call: TRBV19
clone_size: -

cdr3_nt: TGTGCCAGCAGGCTTACAGGGCACCAGCCCCAGCATTTT
cdr3_aa: CASRLTGHQPQHF
j_call: TRBJ1-5
d_call: -
v_call: TRBV12-3/TRBV12-4
clone_size: -

cdr3_nt: TGTGCCAGCTCACCCGACAGGTCCAATGAGCAGTTCTTC
cdr3_aa: CASSPDRSNEQFF
j_call: TRBJ2-1
d_call: -
v_call: TRBV18
clone_size: -

cdr3_nt: TGTGCCAGCAGTTTGGGGCAGGGGGCGGGTGAGCAGTTCTTC
cdr3_aa: CASSLGQGAGEQFF
j_call: TRBJ2-1
d_call: TRBD1
v_call: TRBV27
clone_size: -

cdr3_nt: TGTGCCACCAGCAGAGATCTTGAGGAAGTAAGCAATCAGCCCCAGCATTTT
cdr3_aa: CATSRDLEEVSNQPQHF
j_call: TRBJ1-5
d_call: -
v_call: TRBV15
clone_size: -